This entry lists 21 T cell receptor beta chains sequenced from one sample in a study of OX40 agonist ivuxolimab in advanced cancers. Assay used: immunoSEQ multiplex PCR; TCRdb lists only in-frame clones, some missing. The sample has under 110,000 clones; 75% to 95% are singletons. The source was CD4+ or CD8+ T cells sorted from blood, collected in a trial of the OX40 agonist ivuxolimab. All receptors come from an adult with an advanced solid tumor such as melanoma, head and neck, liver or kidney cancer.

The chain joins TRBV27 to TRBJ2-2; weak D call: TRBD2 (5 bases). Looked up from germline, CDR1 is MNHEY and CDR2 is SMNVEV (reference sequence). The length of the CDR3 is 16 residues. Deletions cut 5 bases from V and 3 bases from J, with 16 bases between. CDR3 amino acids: CASSPPPYSDTGELFF. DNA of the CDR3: TGTGCCAGCAGTCCCCCACCCTATAGCGACACCGGGGAGCTGTTTTTT.

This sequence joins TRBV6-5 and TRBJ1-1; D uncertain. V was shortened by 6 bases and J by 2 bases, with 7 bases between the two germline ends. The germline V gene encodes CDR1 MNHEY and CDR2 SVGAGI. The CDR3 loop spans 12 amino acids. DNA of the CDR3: TGTGCCAGCAGACCCCACAACACTGAAGCTTTCTTT. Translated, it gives CASRPHNTEAFF.

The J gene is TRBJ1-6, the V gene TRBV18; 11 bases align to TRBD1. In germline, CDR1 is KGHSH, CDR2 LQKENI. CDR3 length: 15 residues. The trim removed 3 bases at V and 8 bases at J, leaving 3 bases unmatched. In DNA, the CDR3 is TGTGCCAGCTCACCGGGACAGGGGGATTATTCACCCCTCCACTTT. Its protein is CASSPGQGDYSPLHF.

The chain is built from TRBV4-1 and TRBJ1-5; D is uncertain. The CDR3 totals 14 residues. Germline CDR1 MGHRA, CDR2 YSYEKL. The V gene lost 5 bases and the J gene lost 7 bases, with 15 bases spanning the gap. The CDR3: CASSGKPDSQPQHF. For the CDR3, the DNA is TGCGCCAGCAGCGGGAAGCCAGATAGCCAGCCCCAGCATTTT.

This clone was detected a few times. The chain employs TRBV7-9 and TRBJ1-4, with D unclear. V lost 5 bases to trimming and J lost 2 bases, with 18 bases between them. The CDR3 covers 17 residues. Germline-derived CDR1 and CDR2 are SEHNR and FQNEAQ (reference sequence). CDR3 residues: CASSPLPFRSTNEKLFF. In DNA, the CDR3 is TGTGCCAGCAGCCCCCTGCCATTCCGCTCCACTAATGAAAAACTGTTTTTT.

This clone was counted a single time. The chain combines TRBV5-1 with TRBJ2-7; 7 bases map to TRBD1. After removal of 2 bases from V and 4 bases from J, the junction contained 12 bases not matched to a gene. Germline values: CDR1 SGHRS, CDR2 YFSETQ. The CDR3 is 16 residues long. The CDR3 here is CASSFSTGQNRYEQYF. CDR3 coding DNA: TGCGCCAGCAGCTTTTCGACAGGGCAAAATCGATACGAGCAGTACTTC.

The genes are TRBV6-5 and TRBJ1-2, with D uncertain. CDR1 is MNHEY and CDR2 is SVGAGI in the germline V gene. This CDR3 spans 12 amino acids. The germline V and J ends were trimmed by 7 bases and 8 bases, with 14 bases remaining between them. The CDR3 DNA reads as TGTGCCAGCACCGTCGACCTCGGCGGCTACACCTTC. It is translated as CASTVDLGGYTF.

CDR3: CASSEGARETQYF. CDR3 bases: TGTGCCAGCAGTGAAGGGGCGCGGGAGACCCAGTACTTC. The chain recombines TRBV6-1 with TRBJ2-5, with unresolved D. Looked up from germline, CDR1 is MNHNS and CDR2 is SASEGT. V was pared by 1 base and J by 5 bases, with 8 bases between. This CDR3 has 13 amino acids.

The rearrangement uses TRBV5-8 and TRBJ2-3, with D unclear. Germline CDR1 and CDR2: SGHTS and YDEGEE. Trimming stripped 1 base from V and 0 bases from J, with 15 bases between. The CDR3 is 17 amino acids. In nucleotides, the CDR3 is TGTGCCAGCAGCTTGTCGGGTTCAGCGTCTAGCACAGATACGCAGTATTTT. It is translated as CASSLSGSASSTDTQYF.

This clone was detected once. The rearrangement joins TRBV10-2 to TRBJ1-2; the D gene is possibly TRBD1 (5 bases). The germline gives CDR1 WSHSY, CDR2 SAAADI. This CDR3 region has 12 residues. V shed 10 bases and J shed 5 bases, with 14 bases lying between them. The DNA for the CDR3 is TGCGCCACCACCACCCAGGGTTATGGCTACACCTTC. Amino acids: CATTTQGYGYTF.

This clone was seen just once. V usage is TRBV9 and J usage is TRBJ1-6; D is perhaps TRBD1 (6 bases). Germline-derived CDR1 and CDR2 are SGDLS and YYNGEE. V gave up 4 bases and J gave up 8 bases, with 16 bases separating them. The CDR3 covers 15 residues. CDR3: CASSSGGGQDSPLHF. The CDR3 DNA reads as TGTGCCAGCAGCTCGGGGGGGGGCCAGGATTCACCCCTCCACTTT.

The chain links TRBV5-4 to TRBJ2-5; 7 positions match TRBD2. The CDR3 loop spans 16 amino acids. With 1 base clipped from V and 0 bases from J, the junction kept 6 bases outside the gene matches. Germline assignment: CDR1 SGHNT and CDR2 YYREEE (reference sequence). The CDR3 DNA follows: TGTGCCAGCAGCTTGTCGGCCGGGGGGAACCAAGAGACCCAGTACTTC. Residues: CASSLSAGGNQETQYF.

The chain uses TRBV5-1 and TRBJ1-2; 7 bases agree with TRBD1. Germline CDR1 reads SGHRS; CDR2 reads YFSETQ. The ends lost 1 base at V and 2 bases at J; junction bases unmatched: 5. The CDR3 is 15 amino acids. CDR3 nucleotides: TGCGCCAGCAGCTTGAAAGAGACAGGGAACTATGGCTACACCTTC. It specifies CASSLKETGNYGYTF.

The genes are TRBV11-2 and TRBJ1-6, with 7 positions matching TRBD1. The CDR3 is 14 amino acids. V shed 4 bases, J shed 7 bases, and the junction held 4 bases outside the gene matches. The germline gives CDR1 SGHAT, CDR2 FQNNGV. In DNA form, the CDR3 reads TGTGCCAGCAGCTCCGGGACAGCGAATTCACCCCTCCACTTT. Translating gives CASSSGTANSPLHF.

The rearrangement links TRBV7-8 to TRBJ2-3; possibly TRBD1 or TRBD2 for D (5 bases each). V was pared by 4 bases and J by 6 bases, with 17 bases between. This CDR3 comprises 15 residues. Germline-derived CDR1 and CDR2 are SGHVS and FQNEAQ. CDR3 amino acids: CASSYRDGARDTQYF. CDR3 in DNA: TGTGCCAGCAGCTACCGTGACGGGGCACGGGATACGCAGTATTTT.

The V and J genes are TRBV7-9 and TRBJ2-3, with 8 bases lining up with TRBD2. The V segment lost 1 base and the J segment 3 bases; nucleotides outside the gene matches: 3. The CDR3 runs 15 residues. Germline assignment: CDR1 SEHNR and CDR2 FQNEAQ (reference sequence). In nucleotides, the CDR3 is TGTGCCAGCAGCTTAGGGGCGGGGGGAACAGATACGCAGTATTTT. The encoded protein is CASSLGAGGTDTQYF.

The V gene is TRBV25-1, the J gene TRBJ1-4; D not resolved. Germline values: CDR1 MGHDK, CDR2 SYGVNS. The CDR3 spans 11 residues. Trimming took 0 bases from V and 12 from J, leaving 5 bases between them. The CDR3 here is CASSEYSELFF. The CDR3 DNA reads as TGTGCCAGCAGTGAATATTCTGAACTGTTTTTT.

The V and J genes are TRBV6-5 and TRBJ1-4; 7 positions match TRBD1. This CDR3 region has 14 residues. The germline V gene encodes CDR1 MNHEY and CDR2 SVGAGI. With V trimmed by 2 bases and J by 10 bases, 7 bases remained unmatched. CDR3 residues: CASSYGGGPGKLFF. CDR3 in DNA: TGTGCCAGCAGTTACGGAGGGGGCCCTGGAAAACTGTTTTTT.

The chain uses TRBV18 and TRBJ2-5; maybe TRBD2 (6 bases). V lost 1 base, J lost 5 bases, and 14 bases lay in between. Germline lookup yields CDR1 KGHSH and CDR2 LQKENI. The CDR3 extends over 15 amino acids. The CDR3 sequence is CASSPQREVAETQYF. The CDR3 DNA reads TGTGCCAGCTCACCACAAAGGGAGGTTGCGGAGACCCAGTACTTC.

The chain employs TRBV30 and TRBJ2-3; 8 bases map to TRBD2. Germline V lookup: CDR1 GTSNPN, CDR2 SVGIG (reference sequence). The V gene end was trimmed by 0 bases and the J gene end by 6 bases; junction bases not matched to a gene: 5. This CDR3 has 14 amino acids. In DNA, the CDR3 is TGTGCCTGGAGTGTAGGGACTAGATCTGATACGCAGTATTTT. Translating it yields CAWSVGTRSDTQYF.

CDR3 loop: CASSEEGIAYEQYF. The DNA of the CDR3 is TGTGCCAGCAGTGAGGAGGGGATAGCCTACGAGCAGTACTTC. V gene TRBV9 combines with J gene TRBJ2-7; maybe TRBD2 (6 bases). The CDR3 loop spans 14 amino acids. Trimming left V 5 bases short and J 2 bases short, with 14 bases between. Per the germline V gene, CDR1 is SGDLS and CDR2 is YYNGEE.